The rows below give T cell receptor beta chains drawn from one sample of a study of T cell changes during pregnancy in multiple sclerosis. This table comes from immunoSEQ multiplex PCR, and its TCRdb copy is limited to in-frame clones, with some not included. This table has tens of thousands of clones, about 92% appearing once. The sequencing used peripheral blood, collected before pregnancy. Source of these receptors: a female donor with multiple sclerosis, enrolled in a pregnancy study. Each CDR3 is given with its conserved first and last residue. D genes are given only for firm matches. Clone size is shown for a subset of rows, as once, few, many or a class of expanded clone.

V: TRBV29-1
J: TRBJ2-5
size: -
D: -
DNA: TGCAGCGTTGGGGGCCCGGGACAAAAGACCCAGTACTTC
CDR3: CSVGGPGQKTQYF

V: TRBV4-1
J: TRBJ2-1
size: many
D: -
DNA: TGCGCCAGCAGGGGGAGGCGGGGCTCCTACAATGAGCAGTTCTTC
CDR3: CASRGRRGSYNEQFF

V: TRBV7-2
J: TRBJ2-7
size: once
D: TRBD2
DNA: TGTGCCAGCAGCTTAGCGGGTGGAGCGGGAGCTTTGTACGAGCAGTACTTC
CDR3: CASSLAGGAGALYEQYF

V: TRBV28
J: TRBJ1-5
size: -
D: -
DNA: TGTGCCAGCATTCAAGGGGGAAATAGCAATCAGCCCCAGCATTTT
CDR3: CASIQGGNSNQPQHF

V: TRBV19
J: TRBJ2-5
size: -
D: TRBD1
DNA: TGTGCCAGTAGTATTCGTCGACAGGGTCAAGAGACCCAGTACTTC
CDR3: CASSIRRQGQETQYF

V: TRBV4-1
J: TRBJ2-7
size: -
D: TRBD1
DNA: TGCGCCAGCAGCCAAGACGTCCCCGGGACAGTGTTCTACGAGCAGTACTTC
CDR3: CASSQDVPGTVFYEQYF

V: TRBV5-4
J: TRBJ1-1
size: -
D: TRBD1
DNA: TGTGCCAGCAGCTTGAGCCGGGACAGGAGGGGAACTGAAGCTTTCTTT
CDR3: CASSLSRDRRGTEAFF

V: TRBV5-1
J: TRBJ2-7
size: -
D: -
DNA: TGCGCCAGCAGCCGCTCAGGGATCGGGTACGAGCAGTACTTC
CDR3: CASSRSGIGYEQYF

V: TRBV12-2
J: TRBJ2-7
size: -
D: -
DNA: TGTGCAAGTCGCTCCGGGTCCTACGAGCAGTACTTC
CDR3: CASRSGSYEQYF

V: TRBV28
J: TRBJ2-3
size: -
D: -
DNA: TGTGCCAGCAGTCGCCGACTAGTTTCAGATACGCAGTATTTT
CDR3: CASSRRLVSDTQYF

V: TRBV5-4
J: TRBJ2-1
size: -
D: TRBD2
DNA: TGTGCCAGCAGCACGGGACTAGCCTATGAGCAGTTCTTC
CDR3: CASSTGLAYEQFF

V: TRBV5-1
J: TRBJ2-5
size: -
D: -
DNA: TGCGCCAGCAGCTTGGGGGTTTTTGAAGGGACTCAAGAGACCCAGTACTTC
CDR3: CASSLGVFEGTQETQYF

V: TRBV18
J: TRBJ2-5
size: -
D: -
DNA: TGTGCCAGCTCACCACTCCCACAGATAGAGACCCAGTACTTC
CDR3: CASSPLPQIETQYF

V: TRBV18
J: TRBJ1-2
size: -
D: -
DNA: TGTGCCAGCTCACCACTCGACAGTAACTATGGCTACACCTTC
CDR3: CASSPLDSNYGYTF

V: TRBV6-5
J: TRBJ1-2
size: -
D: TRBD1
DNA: TGTGCCAGCAAATTGGGTTTTGGACAGGGCTCGGGCTACACCTTC
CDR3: CASKLGFGQGSGYTF

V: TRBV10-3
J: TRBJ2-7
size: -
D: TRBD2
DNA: TGTGCCATCAGTGGCGGGACTAGCGGGCACGAGCAGTACTTC
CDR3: CAISGGTSGHEQYF

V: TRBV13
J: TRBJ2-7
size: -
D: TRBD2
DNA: TGTGCCAGCAGCTCAGGACTAGCGGGAGGGCCAGGGCCCTACGAGCAGTACTTC
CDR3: CASSSGLAGGPGPYEQYF

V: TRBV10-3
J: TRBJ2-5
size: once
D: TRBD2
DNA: TGTGCCATCAGTGTAGCGGGGGGCCAAGAGACCCAGTACTTC
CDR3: CAISVAGGQETQYF

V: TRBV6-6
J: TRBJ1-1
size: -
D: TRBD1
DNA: TGTGCCAGCAGTTACGCCCCCGACAGGGTGAACACTGAAGCTTTCTTT
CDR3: CASSYAPDRVNTEAFF

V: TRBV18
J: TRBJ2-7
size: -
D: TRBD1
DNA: TGTGCCAGCTCGCGCGGACAGGGGGCAGGAATAGACGAGCAGTACTTC
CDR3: CASSRGQGAGIDEQYF

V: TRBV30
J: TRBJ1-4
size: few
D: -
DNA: TGTGCCTGGTCCTCCGGACAGGAAAAACTGTTTTTT
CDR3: CAWSSGQEKLFF

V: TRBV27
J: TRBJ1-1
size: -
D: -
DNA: TGTGCCAGCAGTCGCCATGGACAGTATGAAGCTTTCTTT
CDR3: CASSRHGQYEAFF

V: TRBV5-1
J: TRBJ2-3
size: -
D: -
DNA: TGCGCCAGCAGCTTGGGGGCTGGGTTCACAGATACGCAGTATTTT
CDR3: CASSLGAGFTDTQYF

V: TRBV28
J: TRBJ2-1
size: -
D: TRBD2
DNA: TGTGCCAGCAGTTTTGCGGGACTAGCGGGCAGCTCCTACAATGAGCAGTTCTTC
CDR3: CASSFAGLAGSSYNEQFF

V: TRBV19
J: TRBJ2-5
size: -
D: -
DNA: TGTGCCAGTAGTTTACAGGGATTGGAGACCCAGTACTTC
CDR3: CASSLQGLETQYF

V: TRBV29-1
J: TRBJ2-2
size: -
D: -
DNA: TGCAGCGTCCCCGGTTCAATCTCTCCGAACACCGGGGAGCTGTTTTTT
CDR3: CSVPGSISPNTGELFF

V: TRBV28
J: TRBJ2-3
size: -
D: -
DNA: TGTGCCAGCAGTTTCGTCAGGGGGGCAGATACGCAGTATTTT
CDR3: CASSFVRGADTQYF

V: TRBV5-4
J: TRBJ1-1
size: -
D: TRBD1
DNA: TGTGCCAGCAGCCGGACAGGGGGGAGTCTCTTTTTCTTT
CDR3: CASSRTGGSLFFF

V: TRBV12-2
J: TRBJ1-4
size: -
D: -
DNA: TGTGCAAGTCGCTCCTCAGATAACGAAAAACTGTTTTTT
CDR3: CASRSSDNEKLFF

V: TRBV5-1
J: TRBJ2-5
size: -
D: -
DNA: TGCGCCAGCAGCTTGGCACGCGGGCCGGGGACCCAGTACTTC
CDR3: CASSLARGPGTQYF

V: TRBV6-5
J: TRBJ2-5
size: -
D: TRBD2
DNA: TGTGCCAGCAGTTCCCGACTAGCGGGGAACCAAGAGACCCAGTACTTC
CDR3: CASSSRLAGNQETQYF

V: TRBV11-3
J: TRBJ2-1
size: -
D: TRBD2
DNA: TGTGCCAGCAGCTTAGGCGGGAGGGCAAATGAGCAGTTCTTC
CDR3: CASSLGGRANEQFF

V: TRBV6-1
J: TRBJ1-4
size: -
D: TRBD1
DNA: TGTGCCAGCAGTGAAGTCTTTGGGACAGGGGGCGGCGAAAAACTGTTTTTT
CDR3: CASSEVFGTGGGEKLFF

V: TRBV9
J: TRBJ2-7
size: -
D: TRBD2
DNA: TGTGCCAGCAGCTCCGGGACTAGCGGGAGCCGGACCTACGAGCAGTACTTC
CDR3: CASSSGTSGSRTYEQYF

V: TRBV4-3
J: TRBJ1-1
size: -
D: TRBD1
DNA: TGCGCCAGCAGCCAAATGGACAGGGACTACACTGAAGCTTTCTTT
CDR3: CASSQMDRDYTEAFF

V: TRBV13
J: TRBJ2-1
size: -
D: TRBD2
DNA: TGTGCCAGCAGCTTAGGCCTAGCGGGCGATGAGCAGTTCTTC
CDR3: CASSLGLAGDEQFF

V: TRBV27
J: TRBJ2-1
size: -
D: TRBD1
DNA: TGTGCCAGCAGTTTGATAGGGACAGGGGGATGGAATGAGCAGTTCTTC
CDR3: CASSLIGTGGWNEQFF

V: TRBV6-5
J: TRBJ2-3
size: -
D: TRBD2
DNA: TGTGCCAGCAGTTCGCCTAGCGGGTTAGGCGATACGCAGTATTTT
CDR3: CASSSPSGLGDTQYF

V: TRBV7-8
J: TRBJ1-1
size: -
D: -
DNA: TGTGCCAGCAGCCCTTCGGGGGTGCGGAACACTGAAGCTTTCTTT
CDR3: CASSPSGVRNTEAFF

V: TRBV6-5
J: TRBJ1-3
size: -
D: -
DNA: TGTGCCAGCAGTTATCAGGGCACCTCTGGAAACACCATATATTTT
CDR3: CASSYQGTSGNTIYF

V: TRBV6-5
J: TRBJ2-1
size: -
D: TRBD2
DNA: TGTGCCAGCAGTTCCCCTAGCGGGAGTTACAATGAGCAGTTCTTC
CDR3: CASSSPSGSYNEQFF

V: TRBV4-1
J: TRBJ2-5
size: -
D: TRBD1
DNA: TGCGCCAGCAGCCAAGACCAGGGGGCGCCGGAGACCCAGTACTTC
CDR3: CASSQDQGAPETQYF

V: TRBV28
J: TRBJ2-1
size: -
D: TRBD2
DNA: TGTGCCAGCAGTTTAGGCCTTGGAGCGGGAGTCGTAAACCCCTACAATGAGCAGTTCTTC
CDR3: CASSLGLGAGVVNPYNEQFF

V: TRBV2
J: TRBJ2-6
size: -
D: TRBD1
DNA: TGTGCCAGCAGTCCCGGGACAGGCCACTCTGGGGCCAACGTCCTGACTTTC
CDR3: CASSPGTGHSGANVLTF

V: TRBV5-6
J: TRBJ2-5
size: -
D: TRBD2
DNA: TGTGCCAGCAGCTCGTTCGGGCCCGGGAGGTTTGAGGAGACCCAGTACTTC
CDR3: CASSSFGPGRFEETQYF

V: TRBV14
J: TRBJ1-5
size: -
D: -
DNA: TGTGCCAGCAGCCAAGAGTCCACTGGTGGGCCGAATCAGCCCCAGCATTTT
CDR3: CASSQESTGGPNQPQHF

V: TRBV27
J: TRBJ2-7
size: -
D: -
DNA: TGTGCCAGCAGTTTACAGGGTGGCAGCAACTACGAGCAGTACTTC
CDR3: CASSLQGGSNYEQYF

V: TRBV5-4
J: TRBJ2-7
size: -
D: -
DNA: TGTGCCAGCAGCCCGGCGGGGCGGGGCTCCTACGAGCAGTACTTC
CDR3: CASSPAGRGSYEQYF

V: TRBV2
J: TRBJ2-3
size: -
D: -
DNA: TGTGCCAGCAGCCTTAAAGATACGCAGTATTTT
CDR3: CASSLKDTQYF

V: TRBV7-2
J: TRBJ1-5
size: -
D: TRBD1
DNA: TGTGCCAGGAAATATGAACCGGGACAGGGAAACAATCAGCCCCAGCATTTT
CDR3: CARKYEPGQGNNQPQHF

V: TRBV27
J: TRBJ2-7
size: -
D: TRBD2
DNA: TGTGCCAGCCGTGGACTAGCGGGCGGTAGAAACGAGCAGTACTTC
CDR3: CASRGLAGGRNEQYF

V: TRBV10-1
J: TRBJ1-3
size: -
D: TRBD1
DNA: TGCGCCAGCAGTGGACCGGGACAGGGGCTCCTCTCTGGAAACACCATATATTTT
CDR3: CASSGPGQGLLSGNTIYF

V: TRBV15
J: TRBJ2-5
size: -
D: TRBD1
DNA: TGTGCCACCAGCAGAGCTACAGGGGGAGTATACTTC
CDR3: CATSRATGGVYF